A selection of T cell receptor beta chains follows, all from one sample in a study of CD8 T cells in Susac syndrome. TCRdb reanalysed the immunoSEQ multiplex PCR reads using MiXCR and keeps one entry per CDR3 protein. This table has under 200,000 distinct CDR3 sequences, about 94% appearing once. The sample taken for sequencing was CD4+ T cells from PBMCs. These receptors were collected from a human donor with Susac syndrome. The CDR3 runs from the conserved cysteine through the conserved F or W. The D gene is left open where the match is weak.

TGCGCCAGCAGCCAACTGGGGCTGATGACAGATACGCAGTATTTT,CASSQLGLMTDTQYF,TRBJ2-3,TRBV4-3,.
TGTGCCAGCAGCTTGGTGGCCAGCGATGGCTACACCTTC,CASSLVASDGYTF,TRBJ1-2,TRBV5-6,.
TGTGCCTGGAGTAGGATACCCGGGGAGCTGTTTTTT,CAWSRIPGELFF,TRBJ2-2,TRBV30,.
TGTGCCAGCAGTGAAGTGGGGGGGCAGTTCTTC,CASSEVGGQFF,TRBJ2-1,TRBV25-1,.
TGCAGCACCACCTACGGGGGGCAAAACGAGCAGTACTTC,CSTTYGGQNEQYF,TRBJ2-7,TRBV29-1,.
TGTGCCAGCAGCCCAAGACAGGGGACAAACACCATATATTTT,CASSPRQGTNTIYF,TRBJ1-3,TRBV9,TRBD1
TGCAGTGGCAACCCGGAGGGGACCCAGTACTTC,CSGNPEGTQYF,TRBJ2-5,TRBV20-1,.
TGTGCCAGTAGTATTGCGGGCACCGGGGAGCTGTTTTTT,CASSIAGTGELFF,TRBJ2-2,TRBV19,.
TGTGCCAGCGCTAATCTGGACAGCCACTATGACTACACCTTC,CASANLDSHYDYTF,TRBJ1-2,TRBV7-9,.
TGTGCCAGCAGCCCACAGGGGTTTAGCACTGAAGCTTTCTTT,CASSPQGFSTEAFF,TRBJ1-1,TRBV5-6,TRBD1
TGTGCCTGGAGTGTAGTCGCCGGGACTGGTGGATACGAGCAGTACTTC,CAWSVVAGTGGYEQYF,TRBJ2-7,TRBV30,.
TGTGCCAGCACGGTGGACACCGGGGAGCTGTTTTTT,CASTVDTGELFF,TRBJ2-2,TRBV3-1,.
TGTGCCAGCAGCCCGGGGACAGGGCGACATCAGCCCCAGCATTTT,CASSPGTGRHQPQHF,TRBJ1-5,TRBV5-8,TRBD1
TGCAGCGTTGGGGCAGCGGTTTCCTCTATCGGCTACACCTTC,CSVGAAVSSIGYTF,TRBJ1-2,TRBV29-1,.
TGTGCCTGGAAGATAGCGCTAGCGGGGGGTAATAAGAATGAGCAGTTCTTC,CAWKIALAGGNKNEQFF,TRBJ2-1,TRBV30,TRBD2
TGTGCCAGCAGTACCACGGGACAACCCCTGGGGCCCCAGTACTTC,CASSTTGQPLGPQYF,TRBJ2-5,TRBV12-3/TRBV12-4,.
TGTGCCAGCAGTTTATGGTCTATAGCCAAAGAGACCCAGTACTTC,CASSLWSIAKETQYF,TRBJ2-5,TRBV27,.